Listed here is a single TCR beta chain. What it binds is not known. V gave up 6 bases and J gave up 2 bases; unmatched junction bases: 3. Germline V CDR1 and CDR2: MNHEY, SMNVEV (reference sequence). CDR3 length equals 13 residues. The repertoire was sequenced with immunoSEQ multiplex PCR; TCRdb's copy has only in-frame clones and lacks some. This table holds approximately 300,000 clones, 75% to 90% found once. The roughly 120-subject validation cohort, separate from the roughly 700-subject first cohort, included the donors. This entry belongs to a study of cytomegalovirus exposure and HLA in healthy donors. Study information: A later analysis reported the same platform for the approximately 110 validation repertoires and the roughly 700 first-cohort repertoires. Study-wide results and limits: The listing of some 170 TCR beta chains classed them as cytomegalovirus-associated. A classifier reportedly called cytomegalovirus status with high sensitivity and specificity.

The receptor's source is a woman between 18 and 29 years old in good health and CMV-seronegative. The gene calls are TRBV27 and TRBJ2-7, with 8 bases fitting TRBD1. The sequenced sample consisted of PBMCs. CDR3 protein: CASRQGGPYEQYF. The CDR3 nucleotides read TGTGCCAGCAGACAGGGGGGCCCCTACGAGCAGTACTTC.